A selection of T cell receptor beta chains follows, all from one sample in a study of T cells in Graves' hyperthyroidism and ophthalmopathy. MiXCR was run by TCRdb on the multiplex PCR reads, yielding one entry per CDR3 protein. The top ten hold more than 8.5% of the sample, which has roughly 700,000 distinct CDR3 sequences, 14% seen once. Sequenced sample: blood. All receptors come from a woman between 18 and 29 years old with Graves' hyperthyroidism. Each CDR3 is given with its conserved first and last residue. Each record gives: J gene, clone size, V gene, D gene, CDR3 protein, CDR3 DNA. The D gene is left open where the match is weak. Rows may omit the clone size; those that give it use once, few, many or a size class.

TRBJ1-2,-,TRBV20-1,TRBD1,CSARGTGAQSGYGYTF,TGCAGTGCCAGAGGGACAGGGGCCCAATCGGGGTATGGCTACACCTTC
TRBJ1-1,many,TRBV12-3/TRBV12-4,-,CASSPSSTGEAFF,TGTGCCAGCAGCCCTAGCTCGACAGGTGAAGCTTTCTTT
TRBJ2-3,many,TRBV3-1,-,CASNRGTRTDTQYF,TGTGCCAGCAACCGAGGTACTAGAACAGATACGCAGTATTTT
TRBJ2-5,many,TRBV20-1,-,CSARAGKHQETQYF,TGCAGTGCTAGAGCGGGAAAGCACCAAGAGACCCAGTACTTC
TRBJ2-1,once,TRBV7-3,-,CASSFGVGWDEQFF,TGTGCCAGCAGCTTTGGGGTGGGTTGGGATGAGCAGTTCTTC
TRBJ2-7,few,TRBV30,-,CAWSYTSEQYF,TGTGCCTGGAGTTACACGTCCGAGCAGTACTTC
TRBJ2-3,many,TRBV5-1,-,CASSHGLGTDTQYF,TGCGCCAGCAGCCACGGACTGGGCACAGATACGCAGTATTTT
TRBJ2-7,few,TRBV18,-,CAPEPDSGPDEQYF,TGTGCCCCTGAACCAGACAGCGGGCCCGACGAGCAGTACTTC
TRBJ2-3,many,TRBV7-9,-,CASSPTGLTKDLDTQYF,TGTGCCAGCAGCCCGACGGGACTCACGAAGGACTTAGATACGCAGTATTTT
TRBJ2-3,many,TRBV13,-,CASSLSPGAGDTQYF,TGTGCCAGCAGCTTATCACCGGGAGCGGGAGATACGCAGTATTTT
TRBJ2-1,few,TRBV9,-,CASSVQTYNEQFF,TGTGCCAGCAGCGTCCAGACCTACAATGAGCAGTTCTTC
TRBJ2-3,few,TRBV24-1,TRBD2,CATSDGLAGTNTQYF,TGTGCCACCAGTGACGGACTAGCGGGAACGAATACGCAGTATTTT
TRBJ1-4,-,TRBV6-1,-,CASSVRRTVSDEKLFF,TGTGCCAGCAGTGTGAGGAGGACAGTAAGTGATGAAAAACTGTTTTTT
TRBJ1-1,-,TRBV9,-,CASSPNSPRTNTEAFF,TGTGCCAGCAGCCCCAACTCACCCAGGACTAACACTGAAGCTTTCTTT
TRBJ2-1,few,TRBV20-1,TRBD2,CSAGHSGSLYNEQFF,TGCAGTGCTGGACATAGCGGGAGTCTCTACAATGAGCAGTTCTTC
TRBJ2-1,-,TRBV15,-,CATSRGSGVGDHNEQFF,TGTGCCACCAGCAGAGGTTCGGGGGTCGGAGACCACAATGAGCAGTTCTTC
TRBJ2-6,few,TRBV28,TRBD2,CASGGLASSGANVLTF,TGTGCCAGCGGGGGACTAGCCTCTTCTGGGGCCAACGTCCTGACTTTC
TRBJ2-1,many,TRBV3-1,TRBD2,CASSQEALAGGQFF,TGTGCCAGCAGCCAAGAGGCCCTAGCGGGAGGGCAGTTCTTC
TRBJ1-5,-,TRBV10-3,-,CAISESVIRDQPQHF,TGTGCCATCAGTGAGTCCGTAATTCGGGATCAGCCCCAGCATTTT
TRBJ2-1,-,TRBV6-5,-,CASSYSRRTNSYNEQFF,TGTGCCAGCAGTTACTCGAGAAGAACTAACTCCTACAATGAGCAGTTCTTC
TRBJ2-7,-,TRBV15,-,CATSITRTVGNKQYF,TGTGCCACCAGCATTACCCGGACAGTCGGTAATAAGCAGTACTTC
TRBJ1-2,-,TRBV30,-,CAWSVQTGQLRGYTF,TGTGCCTGGAGTGTTCAAACGGGCCAGCTCCGCGGCTACACCTTC
TRBJ1-2,many,TRBV20-1,-,CSAVTASLLIVGYTF,TGCAGTGCTGTCACAGCAAGCCTGCTCATCGTCGGCTACACCTTC
TRBJ2-5,many,TRBV11-1,TRBD2,CASSLAWGLAEETQYF,TGTGCCAGCAGCTTAGCCTGGGGACTAGCTGAGGAGACCCAGTACTTC
TRBJ1-2,many,TRBV7-8,-,CASSPRAINYGYTF,TGTGCCAGCAGCCCGCGAGCTATTAACTATGGCTACACCTTC
TRBJ2-5,many,TRBV20-1,TRBD1,CSANRGPQETQYF,TGCAGTGCTAACAGGGGTCCTCAAGAGACCCAGTACTTC
TRBJ2-2,few,TRBV24-1,-,CATSDLSSDAGELFF,TGTGCCACCAGTGATCTCTCGTCCGACGCCGGGGAGCTGTTTTTT
TRBJ1-5,-,TRBV20-1,-,CSARDQKVNQPQHF,TGCAGTGCTAGAGATCAAAAGGTCAATCAGCCCCAGCATTTT
TRBJ2-5,-,TRBV11-2,-,CASSPPDGTQYF,TGTGCCAGCAGCCCCCCCGATGGGACCCAGTACTTC
TRBJ1-2,few,TRBV19,-,CASSIPDWGNGYTF,TGTGCCAGTAGTATTCCTGACTGGGGGAATGGCTACACCTTC
TRBJ2-3,many,TRBV20-1,-,CSARHGPLAVRGTDTQYF,TGCAGTGCTAGACACGGCCCCCTAGCAGTTCGGGGCACAGATACGCAGTATTTT